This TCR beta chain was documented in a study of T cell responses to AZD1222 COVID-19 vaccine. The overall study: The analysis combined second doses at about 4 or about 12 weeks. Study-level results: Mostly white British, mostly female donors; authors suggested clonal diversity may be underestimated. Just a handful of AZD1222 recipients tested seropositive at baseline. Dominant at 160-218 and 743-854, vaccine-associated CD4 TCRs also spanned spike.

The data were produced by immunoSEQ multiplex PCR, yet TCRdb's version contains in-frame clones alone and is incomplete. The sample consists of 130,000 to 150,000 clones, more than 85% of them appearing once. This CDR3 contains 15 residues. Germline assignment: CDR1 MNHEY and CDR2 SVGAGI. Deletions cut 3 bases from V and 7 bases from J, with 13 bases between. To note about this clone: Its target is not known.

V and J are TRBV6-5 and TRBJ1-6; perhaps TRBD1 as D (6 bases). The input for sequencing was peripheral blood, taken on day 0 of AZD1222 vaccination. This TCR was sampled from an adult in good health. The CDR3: CASSYGGPRNSPLHF. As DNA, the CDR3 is TGTGCCAGCAGTTATGGGGGGCCAAGGAATTCACCCCTCCACTTT.